Following are 30 T cell receptor beta chains from one sample sequenced in a study of post-analysis software for immune sequencing data. Notes on the study in general: Five TRBV segments were significantly more frequent in patients than in controls. TRBV5-6, TRBV5-1 and TRBV20-1 were among these segments.

The antigens these receptors bind are not known. TCR beta cDNA libraries had unique molecular identifiers. From the PCR reads, TCRdb called clonotypes with MiXCR, one entry per CDR3 protein. The sample has 750,000 to 950,000 distinct CDR3 sequences, about 53% seen once; the top ten hold roughly 4.4%. Sequencing input: blood. These receptors all stem from a girl between 5 and 17 years old with multiple sclerosis.

The chain has TRBV7-2 and TRBJ2-3; D might be TRBD2 (6 bases). The CDR3 sequence is 13 residues long. CDR1 is SGHTA and CDR2 is FQGNSA in the germline V gene. The V end was cut by 6 bases, the J end by 8 bases, with 15 bases between. Here the CDR3 reads CASREGIGGTQYF. For the CDR3, the DNA is TGTGCCAGCAGGGAGGGAATCGGCGGTACGCAGTATTTT.

The chain carries TRBV25-1 and TRBJ1-2; TRBD1 is a possible D gene (5 bases). Trimming took 4 bases from V and 8 from J, leaving 20 bases between them. Germline V CDR1 and CDR2: MGHDK, SYGVNS. The CDR3 spans 15 residues. This CDR3 is CASSGRARGTFGYTF. For the CDR3, the DNA is TGTGCCAGCAGTGGAAGGGCGAGGGGTACATTCGGCTACACCTTC.

The rearrangement uses TRBV5-1 and TRBJ1-1, with D unresolved. The germline gives CDR1 SGHRS, CDR2 YFSETQ. The V end lost 4 bases, the J end lost 1 base, and 14 bases lay between the germline ends. The length of the CDR3 is 15 residues. CDR3 amino acids: CASSPGGPRNTEAFF. DNA for the CDR3: TGCGCCAGCAGCCCGGGAGGCCCGAGGAACACTGAAGCTTTCTTT.

This clonotype occurred a few times. The chain joins TRBV10-3 to TRBJ2-7; 7 nucleotides agree with TRBD1. CDR3 length: 12 amino acids. With V trimmed by 8 bases and J by 2 bases, 3 bases remained unmatched. The germline CDR1 and CDR2 sequences are ENHRY and SYGVKD. The CDR3 loop reads CAIWDRAYEQYF. The CDR3 DNA reads as TGTGCCATCTGGGACAGAGCCTACGAGCAGTACTTC.

The rearrangement joins TRBV27 to TRBJ2-7; maybe TRBD2 (6 bases). This CDR3 comprises 15 residues. Germline V gives CDR1 MNHEY, CDR2 SMNVEV (reference sequence). Deletions cut 4 bases from V and 0 bases from J, with 13 bases between. The CDR3 protein is CASSSGGRSSYEQYF. The CDR3, as DNA: TGTGCCAGCAGTTCCGGGGGACGAAGCTCCTACGAGCAGTACTTC.

This clonotype has only one observation. This chain connects TRBV25-1 to TRBJ1-2; tentatively, D is TRBD1 (5 bases). This CDR3 is 16 amino acids long. V was cut by 1 base and J by 4 bases, with 16 bases left in between. Germline CDR1 reads MGHDK; CDR2 reads SYGVNS. The CDR3, as DNA: TGTGCCAGCAGTGAATCGGGGTCAGGGTATGTCTATGGCTACACCTTC. Residues: CASSESGSGYVYGYTF.

V usage is TRBV6-1 and J usage is TRBJ2-5; no firm D call. The germline gives CDR1 MNHNS, CDR2 SASEGT. The CDR3 is made up of 15 amino acids. Trimming cost V 6 bases and J 2 bases, with 16 bases left between them. The CDR3 region is CASRTEWRIQETQYF. The DNA of the CDR3 is TGTGCCAGCAGGACTGAGTGGCGAATACAAGAGACCCAGTACTTC.

The chain has TRBV29-1 and TRBJ2-5; 10 bases line up with TRBD1. CDR1 and CDR2 from the germline V gene are SQVTM and ANQGSEA. This CDR3 has 15 amino acids. After removal of 5 bases from V and 1 base from J, the junction contained 7 bases not matched to a gene. CDR3 in DNA: TGCAGCGTTTGTCCCGGGACAGGGGTCCAAGAGACCCAGTACTTC. It yields the protein CSVCPGTGVQETQYF.

The V and J genes are TRBV5-1 and TRBJ2-5; 10 bases are shared with TRBD1. The J call may be in error: the DNA end matches TRBJ2-7 better. Germline CDR1 is SGHRS and CDR2 is YFSETQ. The CDR3 sequence is 14 residues long. The CDR3 protein is CASSRQGADYEQYF. In DNA, the CDR3 is TGCGCCAGCAGCCGACAGGGGGCCGACTACGAGCAGTACTTC.

This clonotype has more than one count but fewer than ten. The rearrangement uses TRBV4-2 and TRBJ2-1; D may correspond to TRBD1 or TRBD2 (5 bases each). Germline loops: CDR1 LGHNA, CDR2 YNFKEQ. Between the trimmed V and J ends, which lost 0 bases and 6 bases, there was a span of 18 bases. The CDR3 has 17 amino acids. The CDR3 DNA reads TGTGCCAGCAGCCAAGAGAGGGGCCCCGGCTGGGGCAATGAGCAGTTCTTC. It specifies CASSQERGPGWGNEQFF.

The chain joins TRBV7-2 to TRBJ2-7; TRBD2 might be the D (6 bases). The V gene lost 3 bases and the J gene lost 2 bases, with 11 bases spanning the gap. The CDR3 loop spans 14 amino acids. Germline lookup yields CDR1 SGHTA and CDR2 FQGNSA. The CDR3 nucleotides read TGTGCCAGCAGCTTTCCGGGGGACCCCTACGAGCAGTACTTC. It encodes CASSFPGDPYEQYF.

The chain links TRBV7-9 to TRBJ1-2, with D possibly TRBD1 on 5 matching bases. The germline V gene has CDR1 SEHNR and CDR2 FQNEAQ (reference sequence). Trimming removed 7 bases at V and 5 bases at J, with 20 bases between. The CDR3 totals 15 residues. CDR3 nucleotide sequence: TGTGCCAGCACCCGACTGGGGGTTGAGGCATATGGCTACACCTTC. It is translated as CASTRLGVEAYGYTF.

The chain is built from TRBV20-1 and TRBJ2-4; D is undetermined. The assigned J gene may be wrong: the sequence end matches TRBJ2-5 better. The CDR3 loop spans 11 amino acids. Germline CDR1 DFQATT, CDR2 SNEGSKA (reference sequence). The CDR3 region has the DNA TGCAGTGCCCAACCTCAAGAGACCCAGTACTTC. Translated: CSAQPQETQYF.

The V call is TRBV29-1, the J call TRBJ1-1; a possible D gene is TRBD1 (6 bases). Germline V gives CDR1 SQVTM, CDR2 ANQGSEA. The ends were cut back, 4 bases at V and 1 base at J, with 10 bases in the middle. The length of the CDR3 is 13 residues. DNA for the CDR3: TGCAGCGTTGTCAGGGGTCAGAACACTGAAGCTTTCTTT. Translation gives CSVVRGQNTEAFF.

The rearrangement links TRBV4-2 to TRBJ2-5, with D possibly called TRBD1 or TRBD2 (6 bases each). Germline values: CDR1 LGHNA, CDR2 YNFKEQ. Between the trimmed V and J ends, which lost 2 bases and 5 bases, there was a span of 15 bases. The CDR3 spans 15 residues. Here the CDR3 reads CASSQNWGARETQYF. In DNA form, the CDR3 reads TGTGCCAGCAGCCAAAACTGGGGGGCGCGGGAGACCCAGTACTTC.

The rearrangement uses TRBV15 and TRBJ2-3; maybe TRBD1 (6 bases). This CDR3 comprises 13 residues. Looked up from germline, CDR1 is LNHNV and CDR2 is YYDKDF (reference sequence). Trimming removed 1 base from V and 5 bases from J, with 7 bases in between. The CDR3 DNA follows: TGTGCCACCAGCAGAGGAGGGGGAGATACGCAGTATTTT. This encodes CATSRGGGDTQYF.

The CDR3 spells CAIRGQPQETQYF. The CDR3 DNA reads TGTGCCATCAGGGGACAACCCCAAGAGACCCAGTACTTC. The V and J genes are TRBV10-3 and TRBJ2-5; TRBD1 is a possible D gene (6 bases). Between the trimmed V and J ends, which lost 6 bases and 1 base, there was a span of 9 bases. Per germline, CDR1 ENHRY and CDR2 SYGVKD. This CDR3 has 13 amino acids.

The chain combines TRBV7-2 with TRBJ1-5, with TRBD1 as a possible D gene (5 bases). Deletions cut 5 bases from V and 3 bases from J, with 14 bases between. Germline CDR1 is SGHTA and CDR2 is FQGNSA. This CDR3 spans 15 amino acids. The CDR3 region has the DNA TGTGCCAGCAGCCCGGGACCCGGGGTCAATCAGCCCCAGCATTTT. As protein: CASSPGPGVNQPQHF.

The V and J genes are TRBV5-1 and TRBJ2-4, with D tentatively TRBD2 (5 bases). The germline V gene encodes CDR1 SGHRS and CDR2 YFSETQ. V was clipped by 3 bases and J by 6 bases, with 10 bases between them. The length of the CDR3 is 13 residues. In DNA form, the CDR3 reads TGCGCCAGCAGCTCCGTGGGAGCAAACATTCAGTACTTC. Translated: CASSSVGANIQYF.

This clonotype was recorded at least ten times. The chain carries TRBV4-1 and TRBJ1-2; D perhaps matches TRBD1 (5 bases). Per germline, CDR1 MGHRA and CDR2 YSYEKL. With 4 bases removed from V and 2 bases from J, the gap between germline ends came to 23 bases. The CDR3 sequence is 18 residues long. CDR3 sequence: CASSPRNEAAGLNYGYTF. In nucleotides, the CDR3 is TGCGCCAGCAGCCCACGAAACGAGGCGGCAGGGCTAAACTATGGCTACACCTTC.

The genes are TRBV18 and TRBJ1-2; 7 positions match TRBD1. J gave up 0 bases and V 3 bases, and 4 bases lay outside the gene matches. Germline CDR1 reads KGHSH; CDR2 reads LQKENI. This CDR3 region has 15 residues. CDR3 protein: CASSPWQGANYGYTF. The CDR3 nucleotides are TGTGCCAGCTCACCCTGGCAGGGGGCTAACTATGGCTACACCTTC.

This clonotype has a single count. The rearrangement uses TRBV4-1 and TRBJ2-7; 11 nucleotides align to TRBD1. The CDR3 spans 17 residues. Germline V gene lookup returns CDR1 MGHRA and CDR2 YSYEKL. After removal of 1 base from V and 7 bases from J, the junction contained 12 bases not matched to a gene. The CDR3 DNA reads as TGCGCCAGCAGCCAAGTCCCCGGACAGGGGGCTGGCAATGAGCAGTACTTC. Its protein product is CASSQVPGQGAGNEQYF.

The J gene is TRBJ2-4, the V gene TRBV7-2; 8 bases map to TRBD1. The junction had 13 bases not matched to a gene; V was cut back by 0 bases and J by 15 bases. CDR1 and CDR2 from the germline V gene are SGHTA and FQGNSA. The CDR3 is 15 residues long. In DNA form, the CDR3 reads TGTGCCAGCAGCTTAGCGGGACAGGCGACTTCCGAGCGGTACTTC. It is translated as CASSLAGQATSERYF.

This chain uses TRBV29-1 with TRBJ2-1; D unclear. Germline lookup yields CDR1 SQVTM and CDR2 ANQGSEA. This CDR3 contains 19 residues. Trimming removed 3 bases from V and 0 bases from J, with 24 bases in between. The CDR3 DNA is TGCAGCGTTGACGGTGTCGCGCCCACTAACCCGGGCTCCTACAATGAGCAGTTCTTC. It specifies CSVDGVAPTNPGSYNEQFF.

The rearrangement uses TRBV20-1 and TRBJ2-1; D gene unclear. The CDR3 runs to 16 residues. V was shortened by 5 bases and J by 7 bases, with 24 bases between the two germline ends. Germline V gene lookup returns CDR1 DFQATT and CDR2 SNEGSKA (reference sequence). The CDR3 DNA follows: TGCAGTGCTGATAGTATAAAGGGTACATTTGGGAATGAGCAGTTCTTC. It codes for CSADSIKGTFGNEQFF.

This clonotype has only a few counts. The CDR3 reads CASSYTDSRYEQYF. In DNA form, the CDR3 reads TGTGCCAGCAGTTACACGGACAGTCGCTACGAGCAGTACTTC. The chain has TRBV6-5 and TRBJ2-7; TRBD1 is a possible D gene (6 bases). V lost 2 bases and J 3 bases, leaving 11 bases between the germline ends. The CDR3 sequence is 14 residues long. CDR1 MNHEY and CDR2 SVGAGI come from the germline V gene.

The rearrangement joins TRBV11-2 to TRBJ2-5, with 11 bases lining up with TRBD1. Near its end, the DNA agrees better with TRBJ2-7, so the J call may be wrong. The germline gives CDR1 SGHAT, CDR2 FQNNGV. This CDR3 has 17 amino acids. Here the CDR3 reads CASSFRGQGAPYYEQYF. The CDR3 region has the DNA TGTGCCAGCAGCTTCCGAGGACAGGGGGCCCCTTACTACGAGCAGTACTTC.

This clonotype was seen more than once but under ten times. The chain employs TRBV15 and TRBJ2-4; D is perhaps TRBD1 or TRBD2 (5 bases each). The CDR3 is 17 amino acids. CDR1 LNHNV and CDR2 YYDKDF come from the germline V gene (reference sequence). Between the trimmed V and J ends, which lost 0 bases and 0 bases, there was a span of 12 bases. The CDR3 DNA reads as TGTGCCACCAGCAGAGAACGAGGGGAACTAGCCAAAAACATTCAGTACTTC. Translated, it gives CATSRERGELAKNIQYF.

V gene TRBV29-1 combines with J gene TRBJ2-2; a possible D gene is TRBD2 (5 bases). Trimming took 7 bases from V and 5 from J, leaving 11 bases between them. CDR1 and CDR2 (germline): SQVTM, ANQGSEA. The CDR3 is made up of 12 amino acids. CDR3 region: CSAARGTGELFF. The CDR3 DNA is TGCAGCGCCGCTCGGGGAACCGGGGAGCTGTTTTTT.

The chain joins TRBV3-1 to TRBJ1-2, with no clear D. Germline CDR1 and CDR2: LGHDT and YNNKEL (reference sequence). Trimming cost V 1 base and J 7 bases, with 10 bases left between them. The CDR3 runs to 13 residues. The CDR3 here is CASSQGLAGGYTF. DNA of the CDR3: TGTGCCAGCAGCCAAGGTCTGGCGGGTGGCTACACCTTC. The entire variable domain, with the rest obtained from reference TRBV3-1 and TRBJ1-2, is as follows: DTAVSQTPKYLVTQMGNDKSIKCEQNLGHDTMYWYKQDSKKFLKIMFSYNNKELIINETVPNRFSPKSPDKAHLNLHINSLELGDSAVYFCASSQGLAGGYTFGSGTRLTVV.